This T cell receptor (beta chain) was sequenced in a study of technical replicates of blood from a handful of donors. Only in-frame clones appear in the TCRdb table, and some are missing; sequencing was by immunoSEQ multiplex PCR. The top ten hold 0.34% of the sample, which has tens of thousands of clones, roughly 94% seen once. The sample consisted of T cells isolated from PBMCs. The TCR comes from a human donor in good health.

The CDR3 sequence: CASSTGLHSYEQYF. DNA for the CDR3: TGTGCCAGCAGCACGGGACTTCACTCCTACGAGCAGTACTTC. The V and J genes are TRBV21-1 and TRBJ2-7; the table's D call of TRBD2 was not tested on the DNA. TRBV21-1 is assigned pseudogene status. The CDR3 is 14 amino acids.